These 5 T cell receptor beta chains came from one sample sequenced in a study of blood T cells in healthy people across ages. Primers used in a second PCR of roughly 6 to 12 cycles were a sample-barcoded 5' primer and a J-beta primer mix. One entry per CDR3 protein results from TCRdb running MiXCR on the 5' RACE reads. The sample consists of 850,000 or so distinct CDR3 sequences, about 30% of them appearing once. Source material: blood. The receptors come from a woman older than 75 in good health.

This clonotype has only one observation. A much bigger clone sits one base away, suggesting this may be a read error. The chain joins TRBV13 to TRBJ1-2; D unresolved. The germline gives CDR1 PRHDT, CDR2 FYEKMQ (reference sequence). This CDR3 has 16 amino acids. The germline V and J ends were trimmed by 5 bases and 4 bases, with 20 bases remaining between them. The chain's CDR3 is CASSLRTREQSYGYTF. In DNA form, the CDR3 reads TGTGCCAGCAGCCTCAGGACGAGGGAACAGAGCTATGGCTACACCTTC.

This chain joins TRBV7-8 and TRBJ1-2; D call uncertain. This CDR3 spans 16 amino acids. In germline, CDR1 is SGHVS, CDR2 FQNEAQ. Trimming took off 7 bases at V and 8 bases at J, with 26 bases between the two ends. The CDR3 reads CASIQLTGPRLQGYTF. For the CDR3, the DNA is TGTGCCAGCATCCAGCTTACCGGTCCTCGTCTCCAAGGCTACACCTTC.

This clonotype came up many times. The chain couples TRBV3-1 to TRBJ2-1, with 8 bases matching TRBD2. The V gene end was trimmed by 1 base and the J gene end by 8 bases; junction bases not matched to a gene: 10. Germline V gives CDR1 LGHDT, CDR2 YNNKEL (reference sequence). The CDR3 runs 16 residues. The CDR3 sequence is CASSQGGTGGPYEQFF. The CDR3 DNA reads TGTGCCAGCAGCCAAGGCGGAACGGGGGGGCCCTATGAGCAGTTCTTC.

This clonotype was observed many times. This chain joins TRBV4-3 and TRBJ2-5, with 7 bases matching TRBD2. The CDR3 loop spans 14 amino acids. Germline V gene data show CDR1 as LGHNA and CDR2 as YSLEER. J was trimmed by 3 bases and V by 1 base; bases with no gene match: 2. The CDR3 spells CASSQGGREETQYF. CDR3 coding DNA: TGCGCCAGCAGCCAAGGGGGGAGGGAAGAGACCCAGTACTTC.

This clonotype was counted ten times or more. This chain connects TRBV6-2 or TRBV6-3 to TRBJ2-4; TRBD1 aligns across 9 bases. CDR1 MNHEY and CDR2 SVGEGT come from the germline V gene. The V segment lost 6 bases and the J segment 8 bases; nucleotides outside the gene matches: 14. The CDR3 is 16 residues long. The chain's CDR3 is CASSKGTVRTGDIQYF. The CDR3 DNA follows: TGTGCCAGCAGCAAGGGGACAGTTCGGACAGGGGACATTCAGTACTTC.